This TCR beta chain comes out of a study of pediatric ulcerative colitis. The protocol was immunoSEQ multiplex PCR, while the TCRdb copy is restricted to in-frame clones and leaves out a portion. The table lists approximately 40,000 clones, 73% of them singletons, with 0.74% in the top ten. This CDR3 comprises 15 residues. Germline CDR1 is LGHNT and CDR2 is FRNRAP. The V end lost 4 bases, the J end lost 2 bases, and 14 bases lay between the germline ends. One to two pinch biopsies were taken from the rectum during colonoscopy. The receptor was isolated from a boy younger than 18 with moderate ulcerative colitis. Sequenced input: gut tissue. This chain joins TRBV12-5 and TRBJ2-5; D gene unclear. The CDR3: CASGSGIGWQETQYF. The CDR3 coding sequence is TGTGCTAGTGGTTCGGGTATTGGGTGGCAAGAGACCCAGTACTTC.